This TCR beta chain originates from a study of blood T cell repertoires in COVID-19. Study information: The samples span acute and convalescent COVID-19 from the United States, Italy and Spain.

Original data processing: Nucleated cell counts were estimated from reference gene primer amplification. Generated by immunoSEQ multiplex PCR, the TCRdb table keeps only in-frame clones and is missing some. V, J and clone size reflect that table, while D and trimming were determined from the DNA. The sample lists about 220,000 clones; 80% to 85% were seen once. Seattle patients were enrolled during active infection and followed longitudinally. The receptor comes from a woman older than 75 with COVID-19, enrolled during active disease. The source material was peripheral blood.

CDR3: CASSLGDRERAFF. The CDR3 DNA follows: TGCGCCAGCAGCTTGGGGGACAGGGAGAGAGCTTTCTTT. The chain is built from TRBV5-1 and TRBJ1-1; 9 nucleotides line up with TRBD1. V dropped 0 bases and J dropped 10; count of bases not matched to a gene: 4. Per germline, CDR1 SGHRS and CDR2 YFSETQ. The CDR3 totals 13 residues.